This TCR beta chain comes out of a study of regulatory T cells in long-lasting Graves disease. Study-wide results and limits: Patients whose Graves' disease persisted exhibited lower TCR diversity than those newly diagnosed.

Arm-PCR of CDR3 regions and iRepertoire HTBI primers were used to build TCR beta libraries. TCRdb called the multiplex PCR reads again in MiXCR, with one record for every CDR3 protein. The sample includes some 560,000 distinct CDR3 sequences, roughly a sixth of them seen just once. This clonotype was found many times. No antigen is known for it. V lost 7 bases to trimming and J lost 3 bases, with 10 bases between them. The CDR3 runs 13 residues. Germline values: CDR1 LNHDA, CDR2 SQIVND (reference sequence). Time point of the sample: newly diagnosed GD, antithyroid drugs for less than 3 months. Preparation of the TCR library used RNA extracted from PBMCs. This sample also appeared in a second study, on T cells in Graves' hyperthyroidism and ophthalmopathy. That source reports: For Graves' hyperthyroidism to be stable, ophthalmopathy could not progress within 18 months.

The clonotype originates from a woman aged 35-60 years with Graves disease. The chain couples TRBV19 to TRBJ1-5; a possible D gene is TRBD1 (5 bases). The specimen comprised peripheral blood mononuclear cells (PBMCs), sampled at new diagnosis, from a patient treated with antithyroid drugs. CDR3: CASMGPLNQPQHF. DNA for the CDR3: TGTGCCAGTATGGGACCGCTCAATCAGCCCCAGCATTTT.